This TCR beta chain was recorded in a study of T-cell memory formation after mild COVID-19. The wider study: Each donor largely had its own TCR clusters. Findings and limits, study-wide: Pre-infection memory showed some responding clones, and this suggested that cross-reactive memory joined. CD4+ bias marked clones expanding day 15 to 37, unlike balanced contracting clones.

With respect to this clonotype: The antigen is unknown.

Constant-segment primers were used for 5'RACE, and the resulting TCR alpha and TCR beta cDNA libraries carried sample barcodes and UMIs. MiXCR was run by TCRdb on the 5' RACE reads, yielding one entry per CDR3 protein. Found here are roughly 380,000 distinct CDR3 sequences, around 30% of them singletons; the top ten hold roughly 14%. The sequencing input was PBMCs or a T cell subset sorted from them (not recorded which). The receptor was derived from an adult woman who had mild COVID-19 (a few samples of this study predate the infection). Cell type and time point are not known.

CDR3 in DNA: TGTGCCAGCAGCCCCCATGGGGGCGAGGGGGAGACCCAGTACTTC. It translates to CASSPHGGEGETQYF. The rearrangement links TRBV7-2 to TRBJ2-5; tentatively, D is TRBD1 (6 bases). V lost 5 bases and J 5 bases, leaving 18 bases between the germline ends. Germline lookup yields CDR1 SGHTA and CDR2 FQGNSA. This CDR3 comprises 15 residues. The full variable domain, rest sourced from reference TRBV7-2 and TRBJ2-5, is GAGVSQSPSNKVTEKGKDVELRCDPISGHTALYWYRQSLGQGLEFLIYFQGNSAPDKSGLPSDRFSAERTGGSVSTLTIQRTQQEDSAVYLCASSPHGGEGETQYFGPGTRLLVL.